Sequencing of this T cell receptor beta chain was carried out in a study of cytomegalovirus exposure and HLA in healthy donors (TCRdb year 2017). Broadly, across the study: The roughly 700 repertoires of the first cohort and the approximately 130 validation repertoires were produced on the same platform, according to a later analysis. The aim of the study was to test whether cataloging public T cell receptors could identify signatures of past pathogen exposure. Along with the approximately 700-subject first cohort, a separate validation cohort of 120 different subjects was used. The study combined high-throughput TCR immunosequencing, statistical association of individual TCRs with disease status, and machine learning to predict cytomegalovirus infection status.

The CDR3 starts with the cysteine, ends with the phenylalanine, and has 14 residues. Only CDR3 DNA remains: 42 bases, in frame from the first base. Deletion took 4 bases off V and 3 bases off J, with a span of 12 bases between the germline ends. The CDR1 and CDR2 encoded by the germline V gene are SGHTA and FQGTGA. Comment on this clone: Its cognate antigen has yet to be identified. Qualities for individual bases were not recorded, and no much larger clone is one base off.

The receptor library was made with the immunoSEQ multiplex PCR assay. As for the authors' bioinformatics: To diagnose cytomegalovirus status from the catalog of TCR beta chain sequences, a statistical classification framework was built. Here the immuneACCESS table is served through TCRdb, limited to in-frame sequences with V and J called. Missing clones are a known gap in these copies; in checked studies unresolved V genes cover under half, and the rest lacks a known reason. V and J calls and clone size follow that table, whereas D and trimming were derived from the DNA. The sample includes 100,000 to 150,000 clones, with more than 75% observed a single time. Approximately 2.3% of the sample is in the top ten clones. Donors formed part of the validation cohort, which comprised 120 subjects and was distinct from the first cohort of under 800 subjects. Paper-wide results and their limitations: While some public TCRs were present in many individuals, most TCR sequences turned up only very rarely across donors. A few of the identified cytomegalovirus-associated TCR beta chains were confirmed in vitro to be specific for cytomegalovirus antigens. Subsequent analysis determined that TCRs grouped into clusters in the first cohort also showed a tendency toward co-occurrence across the 120 validation repertoires, and approximately 94% of cluster scores exceeded 0. In the study, some 160 TCR beta chains were listed as associated with cytomegalovirus. The classifier was reported to diagnose cytomegalovirus status with high specificity and sensitivity in both the original cohort and the validation cohort. According to the authors, the approach could potentially be generalized to other disease states and immunological phenotypes. All 120 or so repertoires were used to score co-occurrence in the validation cohort in a later analysis, because that analysis had no HLA typing for the cohort.

Material: PBMCs. This receptor was taken from a woman aged 25 to 39 in good health and CMV-seronegative. The chain is assembled from TRBV7-3 and TRBJ1-1; TRBD1 is a possible D gene, resting on 6 matching bases. The DNA sequence is as follows: TGTGCCAGCAGCTCACAGGGAGGGGACACTGAAGCTTTCTTT. The resulting protein is CASSSQGGDTEAFF.